A single sample is the source of the 12 T cell receptor beta chains below, sequenced in a study of blood T cell repertoires in COVID-19. Profiling relied on immunoSEQ multiplex PCR, and the TCRdb table lists in-frame clones only, not all of them. The table shows around 150,000 clones, with roughly four fifths occurring only once. Material: peripheral blood. The origin of the receptors is a human donor in a cohort sampled during active COVID-19.

The chain joins TRBV14 to TRBJ2-7; tentative D call: TRBD1 (5 bases). This CDR3 comprises 13 residues. V was shortened by 6 bases and J by 1 base, with 10 bases between the two germline ends. From germline, CDR1 is SGHDN and CDR2 FVKESK. This CDR3 is CASSRGQSYEQYF. In DNA form, the CDR3 reads TGTGCCAGCAGTAGGGGCCAATCCTACGAGCAGTACTTC.

V usage is TRBV11-2 and J usage is TRBJ2-7; 8 bases map to TRBD2. Germline V lookup: CDR1 SGHAT, CDR2 FQNNGV. The CDR3 loop spans 15 amino acids. V lost 0 bases and J lost 6; bases outside the gene matches: 7. The CDR3 sequence is CASSLDGGLAGEQYF. The CDR3 nucleotides read TGTGCCAGCAGCTTAGACGGTGGGCTAGCGGGCGAGCAGTACTTC.

V is TRBV11-3 and J is TRBJ2-3; tentative D call: TRBD1 (6 bases). Germline CDR1 and CDR2: SGHNT and YENEEA. V gave up 5 bases and J gave up 0 bases, with 15 bases separating them. This CDR3 is built from 16 residues. CDR3 DNA sequence: TGTGCCAGCAGCGCACAGGGTCCTGCTAGCACAGATACGCAGTATTTT. Its translation is CASSAQGPASTDTQYF.

The V gene is TRBV29-1, the J gene TRBJ2-3, with TRBD2 matching over 7 bases. Germline loops: CDR1 SQVTM, CDR2 ANQGSEA. The CDR3 contains 13 residues. CDR3 sequence reads: CRAHGGGPDTQYF. In nucleotides, the CDR3 is TGCAGAGCCCACGGCGGGGGACCAGATACGCAGTATTTT.

The CDR3 sequence: CASSRGQGSYGNTIYF. CDR3 DNA sequence: TGTGCCAGCAGCCGGGGTCAGGGGTCCTACGGAAACACCATATATTTT. This rearrangement joins TRBV7-2 to TRBJ1-3; D is perhaps TRBD1 (6 bases). Deletions cut 5 bases from V and 4 bases from J, with 18 bases between. The germline CDR1 and CDR2 sequences are SGHTA and FQGNSA. CDR3 length: 16 residues. Full variable domain (missing parts from reference TRBV7-2 and TRBJ1-3): GAGVSQSPSNKVTEKGKDVELRCDPISGHTALYWYRQSLGQGLEFLIYFQGNSAPDKSGLPSDRFSAERTGGSVSTLTIQRTQQEDSAVYLCASSRGQGSYGNTIYFGEGSWLTVV.

The V call is TRBV18, the J call TRBJ2-1, with TRBD2 matching over 7 bases. CDR3 length: 13 amino acids. Germline trimming cut 6 bases from V and 7 bases from J; bases unmatched to any gene: 6. Per germline, CDR1 KGHSH and CDR2 LQKENI. The CDR3 region is CASSLGGGNEQFF. For the CDR3, the DNA is TGTGCCAGCTCCCTTGGGGGGGGAAATGAGCAGTTCTTC. Combining the CDR3 with reference TRBV18 and TRBJ2-1 gives the whole variable domain NAGVMQNPRHLVRRRGQEARLRCSPMKGHSHVYWYRQLPEEGLKFMVYLQKENIIDESGMPKERFSAEFPKEGPSILRIQQVVRGDSAAYFCASSLGGGNEQFFGPGTRLTVL.

The V and J genes are TRBV5-1 and TRBJ1-3, with 8 nucleotides matching TRBD1. Trimming cost V 3 bases and J 4 bases; bases outside gene matches: 6. The CDR3 covers 15 residues. Germline lookup yields CDR1 SGHRS and CDR2 YFSETQ. The CDR3 sequence: CASSSDRGTGNTIYF. DNA of the CDR3: TGCGCCAGCAGCTCCGACAGGGGTACCGGAAACACCATATATTTT.

V gene TRBV11-2 combines with J gene TRBJ2-1, with 9 positions matching TRBD1. The CDR3 runs to 15 residues. The V gene end was trimmed by 6 bases and the J gene end by 10 bases; junction bases not matched to a gene: 13. Germline V lookup: CDR1 SGHAT, CDR2 FQNNGV. The CDR3, as DNA: TGTGCCAGCAGGACCCCCGGGACAGGGATGGGAGAGCAGTTCTTC. This translates into CASRTPGTGMGEQFF.

The chain recombines TRBV6-1 with TRBJ1-1; TRBD1 might be the D (5 bases). The CDR3 covers 15 residues. The V gene lost 5 bases and the J gene lost 5 bases, with 18 bases spanning the gap. From germline, CDR1 is MNHNS and CDR2 SASEGT. The CDR3, as DNA: TGTGCCAGCAGTTCCCTGTTAGGGGTAAGGACTGAAGCTTTCTTT. Its translation is CASSSLLGVRTEAFF.

The rearrangement joins TRBV14 to TRBJ2-7; D gene ambiguous. CDR3 size: 12 residues. Deletions cut 4 bases from V and 3 bases from J, with 7 bases between. Germline values: CDR1 SGHDN, CDR2 FVKESK. The CDR3 here is CASSRLGYEQYF. CDR3 sequence (DNA): TGTGCCAGCAGCCGGCTTGGCTACGAGCAGTACTTC.

The chain combines TRBV5-5 with TRBJ1-6; D unresolved. V lost 2 bases to trimming and J lost 0 bases, with 6 bases between them. There are 15 residues in the CDR3. Per the germline V gene, CDR1 is SGHKS and CDR2 is YYEKEE (reference sequence). The CDR3 loop is CASSLQSSYNSPLHF. For the CDR3, the DNA is TGTGCCAGCAGCTTACAGAGCTCCTATAATTCACCCCTCCACTTT.

The rearrangement uses TRBV6-5 and TRBJ1-6; tentatively, D is TRBD1 (5 bases). V was pared by 10 bases and J by 7 bases, with 17 bases between. The CDR3 length is 14 residues. Germline lookup yields CDR1 MNHEY and CDR2 SVGAGI. CDR3 amino acids: CATSRGDLNSPLHF. The CDR3 DNA reads TGTGCCACCTCTCGTGGGGACTTGAATTCACCCCTCCACTTT.